The source of this T cell receptor beta chain is a study of control samples from healthy donors and cancer patients. Germline V lookup: CDR1 LGHNA, CDR2 YNFKEQ. V lost 4 bases and J 1 base, leaving 8 bases between the germline ends. The CDR3 consists of 14 residues. Using immunoSEQ multiplex PCR, the repertoire was profiled, and TCRdb retains in-frame clones only, with some absent. The sample has 100,000 to 110,000 clones; less than 90% are singletons. The sample consisted of blood. This receptor was obtained from a woman in her fifties or sixties in good health. V and J are TRBV4-2 and TRBJ1-3; D remains unclear. This CDR3 is CASSRISSGNTIYF. CDR3 nucleotides: TGTGCCAGCAGCCGAATTTCGTCTGGAAACACCATATATTTT.